Each of the 3 T cell receptor beta chains below was sequenced from the same sample in a study of CD8 T cells in Susac syndrome. Reverse transcription of roughly 0.45 to 1 ug RNA was performed with random hexamers. In TCRdb, the immunoSEQ multiplex PCR reads were re-called with MiXCR into one record per CDR3 protein. The sample contains about 140,000 distinct CDR3 sequences, approximately 95% of which appear only once. Sequencing was performed on CD4+ T cells from PBMCs. Receptors originate from a human donor with multiple sclerosis.

V gene TRBV20-1 combines with J gene TRBJ2-1, with TRBD2 matching 8 bases. The CDR3 length is 14 residues. With V trimmed by 3 bases and J by 5 bases, 6 bases remained unmatched. CDR1 and CDR2 from the germline V gene are DFQATT and SNEGSKA (reference sequence). The CDR3 loop is CSASSTSENNEQFF. Written as DNA, the CDR3 is TGCAGTGCTAGCTCGACTAGCGAGAACAATGAGCAGTTCTTC.

This chain joins TRBV11-2 and TRBJ2-3; 9 bases are a match to TRBD2. V dropped 3 bases and J dropped 4; count of bases not matched to a gene: 11. From germline, CDR1 is SGHAT and CDR2 FQNNGV. This CDR3 comprises 17 residues. The CDR3 bases are TGTGCCAGCAGCTTTCCTTTGGCGGGAGGGCCTCCAGATACGCAGTATTTT. Protein product: CASSFPLAGGPPDTQYF.

The chain links TRBV29-1 to TRBJ1-2; D gene uncertain. The CDR3 consists of 13 residues. Germline-derived CDR1 and CDR2 are SQVTM and ANQGSEA. Trimming stripped 5 bases from V and 0 bases from J, with 10 bases between. Here the CDR3 reads CSVPVVANYGYTF. CDR3 sequence (DNA): TGCAGCGTTCCCGTTGTCGCTAACTATGGCTACACCTTC.